This T cell receptor (beta chain) was captured by sequencing in a study of regulatory T cells in long-lasting Graves disease. Across the study: Duration of antithyroid drug therapy among newly diagnosed Graves' patients was under 3 months.

Germline V gene sequence: CDR1 SNHLY, CDR2 FYNNEI. The CDR3 runs to 18 residues. V dropped 2 bases and J dropped 4 bases, with 18 bases sitting between them. Library construction for TCR beta used iRepertoire HTBI primers and Arm-PCR of CDR3 regions. TCRdb independently ran MiXCR on the multiplex PCR reads; one entry per CDR3 protein. The sample has more than 300,000 distinct CDR3 sequences; roughly 16% are singletons. Overall study findings and caveats: Clonotypes that were public and shared totalled approximately 2,800 in persistent patients versus around 970 in new patients. Results may be inaccurate due to the small sample size. When disease was persistent, TRBV28, TRBJ1-2 and TRBJ2-5 were the favored segments.

There are many counts of this clonotype. The antigen remains undetermined. Indicated time point: newly diagnosed GD, antithyroid drugs for less than 3 months. There was RNA extracted from PBMCs, and the TCR library was made from it. A further study also used this sample, focusing on T cells in Graves' hyperthyroidism and ophthalmopathy.

This clonotype originated in a woman aged 18-29 years with Graves disease. The chain is built from TRBV2 and TRBJ1-6; D gene ambiguous. This specimen was peripheral blood mononuclear cells (PBMCs), taken at new diagnosis, from a patient treated with antithyroid drugs. CDR3 protein: CASSEPGTLPRYNSPLHF. The CDR3 nucleotides are TGTGCCAGCAGTGAACCAGGAACCCTTCCACGATATAATTCACCCCTCCACTTT.